A single sample is the source of the 24 T cell receptor beta chains below, sequenced in a study of cytomegalovirus exposure and HLA in healthy donors. The PCR had 60 Vbeta and 13 Jbeta primers. TCRdb keeps only in-frame clones here, not all; method: immunoSEQ multiplex PCR. The data contain about 120,000 clones, 77% of them seen just once; the ten biggest clones take up around 5.8%. Sequenced: PBMCs. These receptors all stem from a man aged 18 to 30 in good health and CMV-seropositive.

The genes are TRBV18 and TRBJ1-1; 7 nucleotides align to TRBD1. Germline assignment: CDR1 KGHSH and CDR2 LQKENI. Trimming took 3 bases from V and 11 from J; bases not matched to a gene: 6. The CDR3 spans 12 residues. The CDR3 coding sequence is TGTGCCAGCTCACCCGACAGGGTCAATGCTTTCTTT. It specifies CASSPDRVNAFF.

The CDR3 region is CASSGQGQNTEAFF. The DNA of the CDR3 is TGTGCCAGCAGCGGACAGGGACAGAACACTGAAGCTTTCTTT. This chain joins TRBV6-5 and TRBJ1-1, with 8 bases aligning to TRBD1. Germline CDR1 MNHEY, CDR2 SVGAGI. The ends lost 6 bases at V and 1 base at J; junction bases unmatched: 4. The CDR3 extends over 14 amino acids.

The chain joins TRBV5-1 to TRBJ1-2; 10 positions agree with TRBD1. The CDR3 is made up of 16 amino acids. Unmatched junction bases numbered 9, after V lost 4 bases and J lost 3 bases. CDR1 is SGHRS and CDR2 is YFSETQ in the germline V gene. The CDR3 DNA sequence: TGCGCCAGCAGCCCGGGGACAGGGGATCTGGACTATGGCTACACCTTC. This encodes CASSPGTGDLDYGYTF.

This chain links TRBV30 with TRBJ2-3; the D gene is possibly TRBD2 (7 bases). CDR3 size: 13 residues. With 4 bases removed from V and 6 bases from J, the gap between germline ends came to 14 bases. Per the germline V gene, CDR1 is GTSNPN and CDR2 is SVGIG (reference sequence). CDR3 residues: CAWTRGGGDTQYF. The CDR3 DNA reads as TGTGCCTGGACCAGGGGAGGGGGGGATACGCAGTATTTT. Variable domain in full (rest from reference TRBV30 and TRBJ2-3): SQTIHQWPATLVQPVGSPLSLECTVEGTSNPNLYWYRQAAGRGLQLLFYSVGIGQISSEVPQNLSASRPQDRQFILSSKKLLLSDSGFYLCAWTRGGGDTQYFGPGTRLTVL.

This clone was seen a few times. This chain connects TRBV9 to TRBJ2-2; 8 bases fit TRBD2. V gave up 4 bases and J gave up 4 bases; unmatched junction bases: 9. Per germline, CDR1 SGDLS and CDR2 YYNGEE. The CDR3 has 16 residues. DNA for the CDR3: TGTGCCAGCAGCCCCGGGACTAGTCTAGTCACCGGGGAGCTGTTTTTT. The encoded protein is CASSPGTSLVTGELFF.

About this clone itself: One end of the junction fails to match germline, which may point to a read error. V and J are TRBV10-3 and TRBJ1-2; TRBD1 is a possible D gene (6 bases). This CDR3 spans 16 amino acids. Per germline, CDR1 ENHRY and CDR2 SYGVKD. The CDR3 reads CATSEQGLIQLRGYTF. Written as DNA, the CDR3 is TGTGCCACCAGTGAACAGGGCCTCATCCAACTGCGTGGCTACACCTTC.

This rearrangement joins TRBV4-1 to TRBJ2-7; TRBD2 matches 7 bases. The germline CDR1 and CDR2 sequences are MGHRA and YSYEKL. Trimming at V came to 0 bases and at J to 7 bases, leaving 12 bases not matched to a gene. The CDR3 contains 16 residues. The CDR3 region has the DNA TGCGCCAGCAGCCAAGAGGGGCTAGCGGCCCTGCGGGAGCAGTACTTC. As protein: CASSQEGLAALREQYF.

The chain carries TRBV15 and TRBJ2-3; D gene ambiguous. Germline values: CDR1 LNHNV, CDR2 YYDKDF (reference sequence). This CDR3 region has 15 residues. Deletions cut 1 base from V and 5 bases from J, with 13 bases between. As DNA, the CDR3 is TGTGCCACCAGCAGAGTAAGCGCAGCCCGAGATACGCAGTATTTT. Translating it yields CATSRVSAARDTQYF.

The rearrangement links TRBV6-1 to TRBJ1-2, with TRBD1 matching 7 bases. V lost 10 bases to trimming and J lost 4 bases; unmatched junction nucleotides: 12. The CDR3 has 14 residues. Germline CDR1 reads MNHNS; CDR2 reads SASEGT. In nucleotides, the CDR3 is TGTGCCACCATAAGCAGGGACAGCGTCTATGGCTACACCTTC. This codes for CATISRDSVYGYTF.

There are a few counts of this clone. V and J are TRBV7-8 and TRBJ1-1, with D hard to call. Trimming took 0 bases from V and 5 from J, leaving 10 bases between them. CDR1 SGHVS and CDR2 FQNEAQ come from the germline V gene. The length of the CDR3 is 14 residues. Here the CDR3 DNA reads TGTGCCAGCAGCTTAGCAGGTTGGGAGACTGAAGCTTTCTTT. Translation: CASSLAGWETEAFF.

The rearrangement joins TRBV27 to TRBJ1-2; tentative D call: TRBD1 (5 bases). This CDR3 spans 13 amino acids. Germline CDR1 MNHEY, CDR2 SMNVEV (reference sequence). V shed 6 bases and J shed 2 bases, with 10 bases lying between them. The CDR3 bases are TGTGCCAGCAGGATGACAGTCAACTATGGCTACACCTTC. Encoded protein: CASRMTVNYGYTF.

This chain connects TRBV18 to TRBJ2-1, with unresolved D. Germline assignment: CDR1 KGHSH and CDR2 LQKENI. V dropped 6 bases and J dropped 0 bases, with 15 bases sitting between them. The CDR3 is made up of 16 amino acids. This CDR3 reads CASSSPTLASYNEQFF. DNA of the CDR3: TGTGCCAGCTCCTCCCCGACACTGGCCTCCTACAATGAGCAGTTCTTC.

The chain carries TRBV6-5 and TRBJ1-4; TRBD1 matches 7 bases. J was trimmed by 5 bases and V by 3 bases; bases with no gene match: 6. This CDR3 has 15 residues. In germline, CDR1 is MNHEY, CDR2 SVGAGI. This CDR3 is CASSYSGQINEKLFF. CDR3 nucleotides: TGTGCCAGCAGTTATTCGGGACAGATAAATGAAAAACTGTTTTTT.

There are a few counts of this clone. The V call is TRBV5-5, the J call TRBJ2-5; 7 bases are a match to TRBD1. Germline values: CDR1 SGHKS, CDR2 YYEKEE (reference sequence). The CDR3 runs 16 residues. Trimming cost V 4 bases and J 2 bases; bases outside gene matches: 11. Here the CDR3 reads CASSLPLGTDQETQYF. In nucleotides, the CDR3 is TGTGCCAGCAGCCTACCATTAGGGACAGATCAAGAGACCCAGTACTTC.

The chain has TRBV27 and TRBJ2-1, with a weak D call TRBD2 (6 bases). With 3 bases removed from V and 8 bases from J, the gap between germline ends came to 14 bases. Germline V gene lookup returns CDR1 MNHEY and CDR2 SMNVEV (reference sequence). This CDR3 comprises 14 residues. CDR3 region: CASSLWDLSDEQFF. The CDR3 DNA reads as TGTGCCAGCAGTTTGTGGGACTTAAGCGATGAGCAGTTCTTC.

As regards this clone: The junction and the germline gene differ at one end; a read error may be behind it. The V gene is TRBV4-1, the J gene TRBJ2-6; possibly TRBD1 for D (5 bases). The CDR3 is 15 residues long. Looked up from germline, CDR1 is MGHRA and CDR2 is YSYEKL. DNA of the CDR3: TGCGCCAGCAGCTTAAGAGGCTCTGGGGCCAACGGCCTGACTTTC. Its protein is CASSLRGSGANGLTF.

J is TRBJ1-2 and V is TRBV11-2; D is undetermined. Germline values: CDR1 SGHAT, CDR2 FQNNGV. Deletions cut 5 bases from V and 3 bases from J, with 13 bases between. The CDR3 loop spans 14 amino acids. In DNA, the CDR3 is TGTGCCAGCAGCGTACTCGGGGTCTACTATGGCTACACCTTC. Protein sequence: CASSVLGVYYGYTF.

This clone appeared a single time. The V gene is TRBV6-1, the J gene TRBJ1-6; D is unresolved. There are 14 residues in the CDR3. Germline V gene sequence: CDR1 MNHNS, CDR2 SASEGT. V gave up 3 bases and J gave up 11 bases, with 14 bases separating them. CDR3 sequence: CASSEGGGNAPLHF. CDR3 coding DNA: TGTGCCAGCAGTGAGGGAGGAGGGAACGCACCCCTCCACTTT.

This chain connects TRBV2 to TRBJ1-2; D not certain. Germline V gene data show CDR1 as SNHLY and CDR2 as FYNNEI. The CDR3 is made up of 13 amino acids. Trimming left V 4 bases short and J 2 bases short, with 8 bases between. The CDR3 DNA reads TGTGCCAGCAGTGTCTCGGGGAACTATGGCTACACCTTC. This gives the protein CASSVSGNYGYTF.

The rearrangement uses TRBV27 and TRBJ2-1; 8 positions agree with TRBD2. With 4 bases clipped from V and 5 bases from J, the junction kept 10 bases outside the gene matches. The V gene's germline CDR1 is MNHEY and CDR2 SMNVEV (reference sequence). The CDR3 consists of 16 residues. CDR3 nucleotide sequence: TGTGCCAGCAGTTGGCTATCTAGCGGGCCGAACAATGAGCAGTTCTTC. Translated, it gives CASSWLSSGPNNEQFF.

J is TRBJ2-1 and V is TRBV29-1; 15 bases fit TRBD2. The junction had 3 bases not matched to a gene; V was cut back by 2 bases and J by 7 bases. Germline V CDR1 and CDR2: SQVTM, ANQGSEA. The CDR3 is 15 residues long. The CDR3 here is CSVERGTSGRNEQFF. For the CDR3, the DNA is TGCAGCGTTGAAAGGGGGACTAGCGGGAGGAATGAGCAGTTCTTC.

This clone was seen a few times. The V call is TRBV14, the J call TRBJ2-7; 8 bases line up with TRBD1. V was clipped by 5 bases and J by 4 bases; unmatched bases: 10. This CDR3 has 15 residues. Germline CDR1 is SGHDN and CDR2 is FVKESK. CDR3 amino acids: CASSSPRTGLYEQYF. CDR3 DNA sequence: TGTGCCAGCAGCTCCCCCCGGACAGGGTTATACGAGCAGTACTTC. Full variable domain (remainder filled in from reference TRBV14 and TRBJ2-7): EAGVTQFPSHSVIEKGQTVTLRCDPISGHDNLYWYRRVMGKEIKFLLHFVKESKQDESGMPNNRFLAERTGGTYSTLKVQPAELEDSGVYFCASSSPRTGLYEQYFGPGTRLTVT.

Comment on this clone: The same CDR3 also results from other DNA sequences found in this sample. This chain connects TRBV9 to TRBJ2-3, with D possibly TRBD2 on 5 matching bases. The V gene lost 0 bases and the J gene lost 4 bases, with 12 bases spanning the gap. CDR1 and CDR2 from the germline V gene are SGDLS and YYNGEE. The CDR3 has 15 residues. This chain's CDR3 is CASSVVAGEADTQYF. The CDR3 DNA reads TGTGCCAGCAGCGTAGTGGCGGGTGAGGCAGATACGCAGTATTTT.

This clone was counted a few times. This chain links TRBV5-6 with TRBJ1-5; unclear D gene. The CDR3 runs to 12 residues. Trimming removed 4 bases at V and 7 bases at J, with 9 bases between. Germline V gene sequence: CDR1 SGHDT, CDR2 YYEEEE. The DNA for the CDR3 is TGTGCCAGCAGCCGGTCTTGGCAGCCCCAGCATTTT. Amino acid sequence: CASSRSWQPQHF.